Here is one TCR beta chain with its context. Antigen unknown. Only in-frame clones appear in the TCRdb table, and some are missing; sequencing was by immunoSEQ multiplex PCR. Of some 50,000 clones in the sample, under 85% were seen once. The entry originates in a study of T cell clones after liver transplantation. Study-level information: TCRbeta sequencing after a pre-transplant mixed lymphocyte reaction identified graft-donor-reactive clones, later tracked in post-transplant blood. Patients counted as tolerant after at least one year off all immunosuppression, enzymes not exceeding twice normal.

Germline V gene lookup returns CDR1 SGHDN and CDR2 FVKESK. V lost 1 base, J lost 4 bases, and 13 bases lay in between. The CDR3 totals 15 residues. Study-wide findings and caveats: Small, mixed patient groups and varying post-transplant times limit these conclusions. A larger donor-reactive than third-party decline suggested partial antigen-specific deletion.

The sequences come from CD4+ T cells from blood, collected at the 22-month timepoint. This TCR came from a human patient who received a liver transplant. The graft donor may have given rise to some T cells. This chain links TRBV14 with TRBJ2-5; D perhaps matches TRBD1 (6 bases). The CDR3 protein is CASSQGLQGSETQYF. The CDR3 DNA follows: TGTGCCAGCAGCCAAGGCCTACAGGGTTCAGAGACCCAGTACTTC.